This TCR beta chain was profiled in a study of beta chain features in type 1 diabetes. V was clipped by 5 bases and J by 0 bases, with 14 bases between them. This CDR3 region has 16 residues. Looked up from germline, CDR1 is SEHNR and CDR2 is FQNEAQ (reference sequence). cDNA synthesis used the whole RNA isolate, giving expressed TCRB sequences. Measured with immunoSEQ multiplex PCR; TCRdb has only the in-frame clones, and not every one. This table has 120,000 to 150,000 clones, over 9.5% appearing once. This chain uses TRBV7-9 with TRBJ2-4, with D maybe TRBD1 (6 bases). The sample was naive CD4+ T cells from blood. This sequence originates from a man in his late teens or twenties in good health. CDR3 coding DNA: TGTGCCAGCAGCCCCTTACAGGGCGTAGCCAAAAACATTCAGTACTTC. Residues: CASSPLQGVAKNIQYF.